This TCR beta chain comes out of a study of Ad26.COV2.S vaccination and SARS-CoV-2 variants. Study-level information: Dosing was one shot or two shots 56 days apart.

Treatment indicated: around 19 received Ad26.COV2.S at low or high dose, single or two shots; a few received placebo; per-sample allocation not given. The investigators took samples on day 63 after the first vaccine or placebo injection. With 4 bases removed from V and 8 bases from J, the gap between germline ends came to 12 bases. Germline V lookup: CDR1 LGHDT, CDR2 YNNKEL (reference sequence). This CDR3 is 14 amino acids long. Assay used: immunoSEQ multiplex PCR; TCRdb lists only in-frame clones, some missing. Among around 250,000 clones listed, roughly 86% were seen once. The chain uses TRBV3-1 (or the pseudogene TRBV3-2) and TRBJ1-6; no reliable D call. The material was peripheral blood, obtained in a trial of Ad26.COV2.S vaccine versus placebo. This clonotype was sampled from a person aged 18-60 years who received the Ad26.COV2.S COVID-19 vaccine or a placebo. CDR3 protein: CASSLRGHDSPLHF. CDR3 bases: TGTGCCAGCAGCCTGCGCGGGCATGATTCACCCCTCCACTTT.